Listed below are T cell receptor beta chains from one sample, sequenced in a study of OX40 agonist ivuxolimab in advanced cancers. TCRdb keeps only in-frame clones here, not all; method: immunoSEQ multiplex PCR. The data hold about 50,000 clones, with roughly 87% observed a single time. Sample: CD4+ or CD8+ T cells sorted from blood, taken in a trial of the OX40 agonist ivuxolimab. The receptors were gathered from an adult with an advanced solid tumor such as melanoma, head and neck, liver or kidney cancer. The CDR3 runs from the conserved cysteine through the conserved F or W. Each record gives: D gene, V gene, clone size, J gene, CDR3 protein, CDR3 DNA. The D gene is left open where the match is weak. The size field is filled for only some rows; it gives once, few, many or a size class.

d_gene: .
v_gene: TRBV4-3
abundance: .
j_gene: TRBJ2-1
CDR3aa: CASSLRVNNEQFF
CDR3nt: TGCGCCAGCAGCCTCAGGGTAAACAATGAGCAGTTCTTC

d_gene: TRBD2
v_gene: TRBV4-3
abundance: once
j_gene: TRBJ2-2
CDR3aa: CASSQDQLAGGNTGELFF
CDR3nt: TGCGCCAGCAGCCAAGATCAACTAGCGGGAGGAAACACCGGGGAGCTGTTTTTT

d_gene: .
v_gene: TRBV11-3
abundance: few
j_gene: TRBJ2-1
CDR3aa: CASSLGGDSYNEQFF
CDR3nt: TGTGCCAGCAGCTTAGGCGGGGACTCCTACAATGAGCAGTTCTTC

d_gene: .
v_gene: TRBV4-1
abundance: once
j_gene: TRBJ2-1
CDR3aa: CASSQGPQGLDEQFF
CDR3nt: TGCGCCAGCAGCCAAGGCCCGCAGGGATTAGATGAGCAGTTCTTC

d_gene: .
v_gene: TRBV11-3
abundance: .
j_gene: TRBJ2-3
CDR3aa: CASSLYPQPGASTDTQYF
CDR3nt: TGTGCCAGCAGCTTATACCCCCAGCCGGGGGCTAGCACAGATACGCAGTATTTT

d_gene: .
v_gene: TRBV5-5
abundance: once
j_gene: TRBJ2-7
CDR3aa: CASREDEPYEQYF
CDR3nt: TGTGCCAGCAGGGAGGACGAGCCCTACGAGCAGTACTTC

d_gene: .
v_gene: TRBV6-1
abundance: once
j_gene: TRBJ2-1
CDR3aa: CASSDLRGSYNEQFF
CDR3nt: TGTGCCAGCAGTGACTTGCGGGGTAGTTACAATGAGCAGTTCTTC

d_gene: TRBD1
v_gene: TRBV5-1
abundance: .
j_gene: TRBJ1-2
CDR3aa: CASSLNRGDGYTF
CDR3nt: TGCGCCAGCAGCTTGAACAGGGGCGATGGCTACACCTTC

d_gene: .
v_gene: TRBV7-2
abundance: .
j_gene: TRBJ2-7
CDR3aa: CASSPRDTLSYEQYF
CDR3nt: TGTGCCAGCAGCCCAAGGGACACCCTCTCCTACGAGCAGTACTTC

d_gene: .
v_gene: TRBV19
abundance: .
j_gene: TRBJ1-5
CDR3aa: CASSLGGPQHF
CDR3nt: TGTGCCAGTAGTCTTGGAGGGCCCCAGCATTTT

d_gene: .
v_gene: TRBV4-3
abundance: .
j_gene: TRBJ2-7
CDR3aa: CASSQSRAGGYEQYF
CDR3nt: TGCGCCAGCAGCCAGTCCCGGGCCGGGGGATACGAGCAGTACTTC

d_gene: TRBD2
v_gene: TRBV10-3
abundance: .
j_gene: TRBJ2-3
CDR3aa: CAISGTSGSTDTQYF
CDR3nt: TGTGCCATCAGCGGGACTAGCGGGAGCACAGATACGCAGTATTTT

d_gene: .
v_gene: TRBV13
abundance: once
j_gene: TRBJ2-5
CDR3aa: CASSLGGRETQYF
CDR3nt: TGTGCCAGCAGCTTAGGGGGGCGAGAGACCCAGTACTTC

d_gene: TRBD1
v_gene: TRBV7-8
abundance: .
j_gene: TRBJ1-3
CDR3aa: CASSLGGHGNTIYF
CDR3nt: TGTGCCAGCAGCCTAGGGGGCCACGGAAACACCATATATTTT

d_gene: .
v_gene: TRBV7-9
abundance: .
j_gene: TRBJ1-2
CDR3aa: CASSYAGIYGYTF
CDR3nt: TGTGCCAGCAGCTACGCAGGGATTTATGGCTACACCTTC

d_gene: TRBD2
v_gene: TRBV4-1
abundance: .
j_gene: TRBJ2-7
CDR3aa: CASSQGASGTYEQYF
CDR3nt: TGCGCCAGCAGCCAAGGTGCTAGCGGAACCTACGAGCAGTACTTC

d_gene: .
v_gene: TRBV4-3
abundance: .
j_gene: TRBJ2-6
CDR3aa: CASSQDLSGANVLTF
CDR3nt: TGCGCCAGCAGCCAAGATCTCTCTGGGGCCAACGTCCTGACTTTC

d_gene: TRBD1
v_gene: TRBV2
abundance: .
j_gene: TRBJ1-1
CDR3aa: CASSGGQGVTEAFF
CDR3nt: TGTGCCAGCAGTGGGGGACAGGGGGTTACTGAAGCTTTCTTT

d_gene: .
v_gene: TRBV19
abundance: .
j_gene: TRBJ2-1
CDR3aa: CASKGPTRVEQFF
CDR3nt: TGTGCCAGTAAAGGCCCCACGAGGGTTGAGCAGTTCTTC

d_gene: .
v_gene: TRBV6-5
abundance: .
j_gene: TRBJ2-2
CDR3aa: CASSIIGAAGELFF
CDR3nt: TGTGCCAGCAGTATAATAGGGGCCGCCGGGGAGCTGTTTTTC

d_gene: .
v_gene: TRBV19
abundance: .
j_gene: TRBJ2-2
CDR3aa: CASSIAGVNTGELFF
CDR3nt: TGTGCCAGTAGTATAGCTGGGGTCAACACCGGGGAGCTGTTTTTT

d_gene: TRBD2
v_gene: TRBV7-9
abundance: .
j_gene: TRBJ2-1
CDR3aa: CASLHPLAGGSNEQFF
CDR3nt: TGTGCCAGCCTCCACCCCCTAGCGGGAGGATCCAATGAGCAGTTCTTC

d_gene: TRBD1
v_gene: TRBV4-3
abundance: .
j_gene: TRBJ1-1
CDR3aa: CASSQVAGGFTEAFF
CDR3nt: TGCGCCAGCAGCCAAGTGGCAGGGGGCTTCACTGAAGCTTTCTTT

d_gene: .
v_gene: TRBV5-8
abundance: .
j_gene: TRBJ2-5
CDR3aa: CASSSPATQYF
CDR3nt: TGTGCCAGCAGCTCGCCGGCGACCCAGTACTTC

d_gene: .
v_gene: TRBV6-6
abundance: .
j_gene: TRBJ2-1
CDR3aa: CASSYPNPNGNEQFF
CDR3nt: TGTGCCAGCAGTTACCCAAACCCGAACGGCAATGAGCAGTTCTTC

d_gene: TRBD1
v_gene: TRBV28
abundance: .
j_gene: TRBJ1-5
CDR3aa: CASSWGQGVQPQHF
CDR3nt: TGTGCCAGCAGCTGGGGACAGGGTGTTCAGCCCCAGCATTTT

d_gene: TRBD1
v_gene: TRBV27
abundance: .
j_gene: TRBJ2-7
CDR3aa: CASSLGGTGPYEQYF
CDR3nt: TGTGCCAGCAGTTTAGGAGGGACAGGGCCCTACGAGCAGTACTTC

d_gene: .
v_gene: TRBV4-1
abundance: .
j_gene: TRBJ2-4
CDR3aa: CASSQYANLAKNIQYF
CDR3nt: TGCGCCAGCAGCCAATATGCAAATCTAGCCAAAAACATTCAGTACTTC

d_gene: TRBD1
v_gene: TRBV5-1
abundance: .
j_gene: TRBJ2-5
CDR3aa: CASSPGTGQGETQYF
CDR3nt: TGCGCCAGCAGCCCGGGGACAGGCCAAGGGGAGACCCAGTACTTC

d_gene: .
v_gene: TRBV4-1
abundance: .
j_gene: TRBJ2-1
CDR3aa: CASSPAVAIDNEQFF
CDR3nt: TGCGCCAGCAGCCCAGCAGTGGCGATCGACAATGAGCAGTTCTTC

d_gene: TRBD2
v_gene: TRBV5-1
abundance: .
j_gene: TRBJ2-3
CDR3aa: CASSPPTLSILAGGTDTQYF
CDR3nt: TGCGCCAGCAGCCCTCCAACCCTGTCAATACTAGCGGGGGGCACAGATACGCAGTATTTT

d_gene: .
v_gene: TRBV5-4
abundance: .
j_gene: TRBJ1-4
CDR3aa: CASSLRSEGLIAENEKLFF
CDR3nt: TGTGCCAGCAGTTTAAGAAGTGAAGGACTCATTGCTGAGAATGAAAAACTGTTTTTT

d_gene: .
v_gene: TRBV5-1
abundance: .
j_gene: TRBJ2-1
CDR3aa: CASSLDDYYSYNEQFF
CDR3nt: TGCGCCAGCAGCTTGGATGATTACTACTCCTACAATGAGCAGTTCTTC

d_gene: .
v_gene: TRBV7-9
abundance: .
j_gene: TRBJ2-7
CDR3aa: CASSPVNRDANSYEQYF
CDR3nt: TGTGCCAGCAGCCCAGTAAATCGGGACGCGAACTCCTACGAGCAGTACTTC

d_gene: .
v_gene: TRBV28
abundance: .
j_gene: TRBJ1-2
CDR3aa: CASTGITGGFGYTF
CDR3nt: TGTGCCAGCACGGGGATAACAGGCGGGTTTGGCTACACCTTC

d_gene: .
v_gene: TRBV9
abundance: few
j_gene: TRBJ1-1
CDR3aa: CASSGGTDFPEAFF
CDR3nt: TGTGCCAGCAGCGGTGGTACAGATTTCCCTGAAGCTTTCTTT

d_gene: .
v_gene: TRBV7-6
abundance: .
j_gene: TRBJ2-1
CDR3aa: CASSRGTQTYNEQFF
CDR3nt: TGTGCCAGCAGCCGGGGGACTCAGACCTACAATGAGCAGTTCTTC

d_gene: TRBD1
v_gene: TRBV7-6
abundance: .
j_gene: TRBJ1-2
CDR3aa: CASSGIFPGQGNYGYTF
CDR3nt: TGTGCCAGCAGCGGAATATTCCCGGGACAGGGGAACTATGGCTACACCTTC

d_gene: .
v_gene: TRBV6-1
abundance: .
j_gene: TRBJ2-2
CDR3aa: CASSEGWGAPFRELFF
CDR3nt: TGTGCCAGCAGTGAAGGATGGGGTGCGCCATTTAGGGAGCTGTTTTTT

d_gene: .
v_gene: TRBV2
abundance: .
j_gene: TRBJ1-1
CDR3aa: CASTGQGDTEAFF
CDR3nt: TGTGCCAGCACGGGTCAGGGCGACACTGAAGCTTTCTTT

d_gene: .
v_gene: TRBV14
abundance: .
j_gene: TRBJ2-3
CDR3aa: CASSQGLVLTDTQYF
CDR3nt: TGTGCCAGCAGCCAAGGCCTGGTCCTGACAGATACGCAGTATTTT

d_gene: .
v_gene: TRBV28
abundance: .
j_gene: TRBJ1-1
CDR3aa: CASSESGARTEAFF
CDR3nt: TGTGCCAGCAGCGAATCGGGGGCGAGGACTGAAGCTTTCTTT

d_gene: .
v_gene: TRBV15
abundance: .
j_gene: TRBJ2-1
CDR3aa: CATSRNYNEQFF
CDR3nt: TGTGCCACCAGCAGAAACTACAATGAGCAGTTCTTC

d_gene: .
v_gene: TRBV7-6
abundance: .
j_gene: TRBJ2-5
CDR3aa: CASSPSRGAQETQYF
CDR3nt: TGTGCCAGCAGCCCATCCAGGGGGGCCCAAGAGACCCAGTACTTC

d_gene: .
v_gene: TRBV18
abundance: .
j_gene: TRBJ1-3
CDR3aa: CASSPDAYSGNTIYF
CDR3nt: TGTGCCAGCTCACCAGACGCCTACTCTGGAAACACCATATATTTT

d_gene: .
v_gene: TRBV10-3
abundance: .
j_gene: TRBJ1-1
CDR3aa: CAISVGESKTEAFF
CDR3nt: TGTGCCATCAGTGTGGGGGAGAGTAAGACTGAAGCTTTCTTT

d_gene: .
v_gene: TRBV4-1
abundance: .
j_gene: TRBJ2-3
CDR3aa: CASSQGRGSVDTQYF
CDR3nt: TGCGCCAGCAGCCAGGGTCGGGGGTCGGTGGATACGCAGTATTTT

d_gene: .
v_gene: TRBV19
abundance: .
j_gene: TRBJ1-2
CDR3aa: CATHTTGLYGYTF
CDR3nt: TGTGCCACCCACACGACAGGCCTCTATGGCTACACCTTC

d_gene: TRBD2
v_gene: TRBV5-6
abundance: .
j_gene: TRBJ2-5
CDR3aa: CASSLTTSGRARETQYF
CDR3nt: TGTGCCAGCAGCTTGACGACTAGCGGGAGGGCTCGGGAGACCCAGTACTTC